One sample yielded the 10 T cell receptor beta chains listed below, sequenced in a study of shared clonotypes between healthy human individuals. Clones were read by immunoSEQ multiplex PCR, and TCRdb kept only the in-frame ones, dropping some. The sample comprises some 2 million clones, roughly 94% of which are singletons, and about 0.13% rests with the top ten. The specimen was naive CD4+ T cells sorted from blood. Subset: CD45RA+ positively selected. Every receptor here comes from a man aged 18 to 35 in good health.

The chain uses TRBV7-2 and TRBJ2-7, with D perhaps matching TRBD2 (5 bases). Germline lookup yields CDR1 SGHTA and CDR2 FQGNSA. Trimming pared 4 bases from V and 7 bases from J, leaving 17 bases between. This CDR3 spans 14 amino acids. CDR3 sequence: CASSYDGLWWEQYF. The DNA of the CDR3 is TGTGCCAGCAGCTACGACGGACTTTGGTGGGAGCAGTACTTC.

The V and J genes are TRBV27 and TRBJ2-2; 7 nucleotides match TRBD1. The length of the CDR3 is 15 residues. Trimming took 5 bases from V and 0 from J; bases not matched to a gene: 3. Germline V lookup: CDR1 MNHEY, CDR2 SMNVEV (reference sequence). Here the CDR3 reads CASSQGTANTGELFF. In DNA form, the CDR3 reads TGTGCCAGCAGTCAGGGGACAGCGAACACCGGGGAGCTGTTTTTT.

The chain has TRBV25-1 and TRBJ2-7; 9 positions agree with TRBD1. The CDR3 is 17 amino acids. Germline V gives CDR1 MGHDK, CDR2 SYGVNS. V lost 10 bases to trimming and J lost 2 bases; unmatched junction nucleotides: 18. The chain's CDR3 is CATIWLSRGQGTYEQYF. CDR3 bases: TGTGCCACCATATGGTTGTCTCGGGGACAGGGAACCTACGAGCAGTACTTC.

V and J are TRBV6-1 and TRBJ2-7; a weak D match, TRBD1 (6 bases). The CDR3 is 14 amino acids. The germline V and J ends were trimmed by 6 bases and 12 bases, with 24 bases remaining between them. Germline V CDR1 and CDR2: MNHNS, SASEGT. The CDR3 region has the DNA TGTGCCAGCAGCGGAAGACAGGACGGCCATAAGGGGTACTTC. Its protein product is CASSGRQDGHKGYF.

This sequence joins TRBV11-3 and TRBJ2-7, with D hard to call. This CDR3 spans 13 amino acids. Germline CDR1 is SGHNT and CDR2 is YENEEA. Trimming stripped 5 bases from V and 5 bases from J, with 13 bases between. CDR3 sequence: CASSQDGENEQYF. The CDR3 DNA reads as TGTGCCAGCAGCCAAGACGGAGAAAACGAGCAGTACTTC.

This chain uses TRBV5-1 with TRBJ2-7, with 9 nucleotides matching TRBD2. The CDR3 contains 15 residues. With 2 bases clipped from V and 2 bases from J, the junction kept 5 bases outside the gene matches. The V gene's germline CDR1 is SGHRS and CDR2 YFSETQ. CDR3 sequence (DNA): TGCGCCAGCAGCTTAGCTCTAGCGGGGACCTACGAGCAGTACTTC. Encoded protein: CASSLALAGTYEQYF. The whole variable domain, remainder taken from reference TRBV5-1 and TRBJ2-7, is KAGVTQTPRYLIKTRGQQVTLSCSPISGHRSVSWYQQTPGQGLQFLFEYFSETQRNKGNFPGRFSGRQFSNSRSEMNVSTLELGDSALYLCASSLALAGTYEQYFGPGTRLTVT.

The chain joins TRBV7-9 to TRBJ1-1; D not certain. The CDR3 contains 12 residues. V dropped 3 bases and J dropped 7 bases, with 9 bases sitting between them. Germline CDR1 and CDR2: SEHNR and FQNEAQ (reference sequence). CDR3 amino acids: CASSLMTSEAFF. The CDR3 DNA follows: TGTGCCAGCAGCTTGATGACTAGTGAAGCTTTCTTT.

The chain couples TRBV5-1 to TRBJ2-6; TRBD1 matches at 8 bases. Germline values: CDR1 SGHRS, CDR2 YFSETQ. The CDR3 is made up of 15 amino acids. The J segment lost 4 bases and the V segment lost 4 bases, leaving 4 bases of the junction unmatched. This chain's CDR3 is CASSEDRAGANVLTF. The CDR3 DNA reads TGCGCCAGCAGCGAGGACAGGGCGGGGGCCAACGTCCTGACTTTC.

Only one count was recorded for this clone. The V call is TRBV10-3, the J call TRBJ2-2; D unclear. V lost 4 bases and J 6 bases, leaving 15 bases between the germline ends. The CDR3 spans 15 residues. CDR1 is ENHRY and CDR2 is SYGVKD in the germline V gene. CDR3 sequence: CAISGVGTSSGELFF. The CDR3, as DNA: TGTGCCATCAGTGGGGTCGGTACTTCGTCCGGGGAGCTGTTTTTT.

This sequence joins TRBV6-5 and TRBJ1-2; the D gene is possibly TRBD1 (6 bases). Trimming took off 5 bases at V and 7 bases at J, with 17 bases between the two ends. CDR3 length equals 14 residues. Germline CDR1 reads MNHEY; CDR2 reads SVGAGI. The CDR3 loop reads CASSPSDRRTGYTF. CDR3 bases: TGTGCCAGCAGTCCTTCCGACAGGCGGACTGGCTACACCTTC.